The clone carrying this TCR beta chain showed up just a few times. Its matching antigen is unknown. TCRdb redid the calling of the 5' RACE reads with MiXCR, one entry per CDR3 protein. Found here are 95,000 to 120,000 distinct CDR3 sequences, approximately 22% of them singletons; the top ten hold around 40%. This sample was taken from a study of T-cell memory formation after mild COVID-19. The study's findings and limits: Contracting CD8+ clones were enriched in EMRA, CD4+ mainly in CM and EM. Researchers found some responding clones in pre-infection memory, a sign that cross-reactive memory joined.

Sequencing was carried out using PBMCs or a T cell subset sorted from them (not recorded which). This receptor was identified in a man between 18 and 35 years old who had mild COVID-19 (a few samples of this study predate the infection). Cell type and time point are not known.

The DNA for the CDR3 is TGCAGTGCTAGTGTCCTGGATGGCTACACCTTC. It is translated as CSASVLDGYTF. The J gene is TRBJ1-2, the V gene TRBV20-1; D call uncertain. The ends were cut back, 3 bases at V and 6 bases at J, with 8 bases in the middle. Germline assignment: CDR1 DFQATT and CDR2 SNEGSKA (reference sequence). The CDR3 is 11 amino acids.